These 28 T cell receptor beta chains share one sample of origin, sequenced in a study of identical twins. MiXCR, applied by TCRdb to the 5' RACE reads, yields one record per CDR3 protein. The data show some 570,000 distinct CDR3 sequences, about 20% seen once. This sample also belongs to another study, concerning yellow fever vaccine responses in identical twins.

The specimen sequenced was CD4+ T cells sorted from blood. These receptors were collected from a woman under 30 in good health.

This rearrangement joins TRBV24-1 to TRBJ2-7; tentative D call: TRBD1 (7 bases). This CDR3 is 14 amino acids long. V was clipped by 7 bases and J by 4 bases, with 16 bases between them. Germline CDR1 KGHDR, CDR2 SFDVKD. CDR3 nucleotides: TGTGCCACCAGCCAGGGGGGACTCAATTACGAGCAGTACTTC. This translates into CATSQGGLNYEQYF.

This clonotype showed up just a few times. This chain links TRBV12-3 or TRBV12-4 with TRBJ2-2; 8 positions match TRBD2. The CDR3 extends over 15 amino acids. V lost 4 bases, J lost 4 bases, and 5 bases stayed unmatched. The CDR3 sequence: CASSSSGLFTGELFF. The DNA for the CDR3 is TGTGCCAGCAGTTCTAGCGGGCTATTCACCGGGGAGCTGTTTTTT.

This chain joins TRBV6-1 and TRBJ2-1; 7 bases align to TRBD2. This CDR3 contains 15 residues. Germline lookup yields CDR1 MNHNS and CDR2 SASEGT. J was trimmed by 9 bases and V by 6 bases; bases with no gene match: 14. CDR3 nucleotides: TGTGCCAGCAGCGTCCGCCCAGGGACTATCTCTGAGCAGTTCTTC. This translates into CASSVRPGTISEQFF.

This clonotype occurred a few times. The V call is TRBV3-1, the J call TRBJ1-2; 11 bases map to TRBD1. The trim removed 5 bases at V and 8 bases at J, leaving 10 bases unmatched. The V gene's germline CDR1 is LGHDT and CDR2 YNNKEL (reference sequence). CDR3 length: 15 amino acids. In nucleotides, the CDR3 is TGTGCCAGCAGCTCGGGACAGGGGGTTTCTGGAGGCTACACCTTC. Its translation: CASSSGQGVSGGYTF. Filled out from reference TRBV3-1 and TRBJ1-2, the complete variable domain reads DTAVSQTPKYLVTQMGNDKSIKCEQNLGHDTMYWYKQDSKKFLKIMFSYNNKELIINETVPNRFSPKSPDKAHLNLHINSLELGDSAVYFCASSSGQGVSGGYTFGSGTRLTVV.

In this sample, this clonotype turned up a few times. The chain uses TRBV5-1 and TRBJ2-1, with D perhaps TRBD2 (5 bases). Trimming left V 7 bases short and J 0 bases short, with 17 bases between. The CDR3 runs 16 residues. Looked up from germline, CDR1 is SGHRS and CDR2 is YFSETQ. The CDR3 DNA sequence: TGCGCCAGCCATACCCCTAGCCGGGGCTCCTACAATGAGCAGTTCTTC. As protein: CASHTPSRGSYNEQFF.

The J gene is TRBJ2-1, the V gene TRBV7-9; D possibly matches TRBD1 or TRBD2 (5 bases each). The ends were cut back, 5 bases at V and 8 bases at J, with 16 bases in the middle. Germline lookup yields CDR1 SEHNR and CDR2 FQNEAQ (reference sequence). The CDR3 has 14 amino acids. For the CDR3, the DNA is TGTGCCAGCAGCCTACGGGACCAATTGTATGAGCAGTTCTTC. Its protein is CASSLRDQLYEQFF.

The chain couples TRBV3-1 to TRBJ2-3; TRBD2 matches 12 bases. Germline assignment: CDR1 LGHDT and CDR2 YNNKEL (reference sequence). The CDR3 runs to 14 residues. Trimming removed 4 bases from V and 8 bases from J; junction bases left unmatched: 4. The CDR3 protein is CASSPSGRAGTQYF. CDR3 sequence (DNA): TGTGCCAGCAGCCCTAGCGGGAGGGCCGGTACGCAGTATTTT.

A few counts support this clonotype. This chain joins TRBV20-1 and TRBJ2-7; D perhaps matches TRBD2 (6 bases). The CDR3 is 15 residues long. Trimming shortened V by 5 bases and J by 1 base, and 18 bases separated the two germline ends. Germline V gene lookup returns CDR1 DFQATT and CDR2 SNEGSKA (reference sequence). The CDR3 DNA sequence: TGCAGTGCTGTCCCCGCGGGAAGGGGATCCTACGAGCAGTACGTC. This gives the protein CSAVPAGRGSYEQYV.

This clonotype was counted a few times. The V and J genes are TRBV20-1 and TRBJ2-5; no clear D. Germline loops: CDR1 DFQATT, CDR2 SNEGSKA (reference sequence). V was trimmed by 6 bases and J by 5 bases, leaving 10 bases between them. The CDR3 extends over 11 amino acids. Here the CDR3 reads CSAGPSETQYF. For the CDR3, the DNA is TGCAGTGCCGGCCCCAGCGAGACCCAGTACTTC.

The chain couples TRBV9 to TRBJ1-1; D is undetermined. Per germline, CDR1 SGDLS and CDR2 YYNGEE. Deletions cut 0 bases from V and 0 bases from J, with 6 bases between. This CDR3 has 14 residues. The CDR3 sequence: CASSVGGMNTEAFF. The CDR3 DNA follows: TGTGCCAGCAGCGTAGGGGGTATGAACACTGAAGCTTTCTTT.

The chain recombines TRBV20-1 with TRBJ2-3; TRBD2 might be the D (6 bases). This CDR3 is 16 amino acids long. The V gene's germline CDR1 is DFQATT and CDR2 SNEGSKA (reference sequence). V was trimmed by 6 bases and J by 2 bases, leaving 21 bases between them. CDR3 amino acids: CSANPTPGEFTDTQYF. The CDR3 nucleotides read TGCAGTGCAAACCCAACGCCGGGAGAGTTCACAGATACGCAGTATTTT.

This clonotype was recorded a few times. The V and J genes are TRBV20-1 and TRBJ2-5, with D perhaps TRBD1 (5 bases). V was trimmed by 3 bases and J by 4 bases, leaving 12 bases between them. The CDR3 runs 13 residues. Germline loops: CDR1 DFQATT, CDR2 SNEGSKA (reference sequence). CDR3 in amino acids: CSASRAGSETQYF. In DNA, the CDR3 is TGCAGTGCTAGTCGGGCAGGGTCAGAGACCCAGTACTTC.

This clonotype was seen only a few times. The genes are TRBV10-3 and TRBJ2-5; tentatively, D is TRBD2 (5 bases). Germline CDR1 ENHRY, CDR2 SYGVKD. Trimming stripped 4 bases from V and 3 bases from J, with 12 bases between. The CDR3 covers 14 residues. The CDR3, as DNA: TGTGCCATCAGTGTAGTACGGGGAGAAGAGACCCAGTACTTC. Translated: CAISVVRGEETQYF.

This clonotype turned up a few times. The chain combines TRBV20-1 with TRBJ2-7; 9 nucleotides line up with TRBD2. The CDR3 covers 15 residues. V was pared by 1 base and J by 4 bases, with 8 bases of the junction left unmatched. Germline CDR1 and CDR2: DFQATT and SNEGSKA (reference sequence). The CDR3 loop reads CSARGGAGGIYEQYV. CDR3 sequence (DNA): TGCAGTGCTAGAGGAGGGGCGGGGGGGATATACGAGCAGTACGTC.

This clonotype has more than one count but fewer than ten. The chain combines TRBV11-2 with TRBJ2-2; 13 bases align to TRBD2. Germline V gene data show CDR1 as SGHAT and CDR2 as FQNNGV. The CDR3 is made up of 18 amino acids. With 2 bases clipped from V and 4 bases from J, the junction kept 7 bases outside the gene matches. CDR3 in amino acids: CASSLSRLAGGLTGELFF. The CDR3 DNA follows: TGTGCCAGCAGCTTATCCCGACTAGCGGGGGGACTCACCGGGGAGCTGTTTTTT.

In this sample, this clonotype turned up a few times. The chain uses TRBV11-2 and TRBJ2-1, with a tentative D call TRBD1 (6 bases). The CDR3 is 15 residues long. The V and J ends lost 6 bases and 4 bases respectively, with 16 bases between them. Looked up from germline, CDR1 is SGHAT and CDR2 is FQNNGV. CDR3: CASRQVGQTYNEQFF. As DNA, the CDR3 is TGTGCCAGCAGACAAGTTGGACAGACATACAATGAGCAGTTCTTC.

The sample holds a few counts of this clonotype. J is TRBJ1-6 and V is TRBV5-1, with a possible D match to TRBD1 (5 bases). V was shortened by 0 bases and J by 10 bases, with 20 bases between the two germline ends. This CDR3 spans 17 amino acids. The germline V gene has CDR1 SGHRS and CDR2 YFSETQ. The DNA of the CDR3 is TGCGCCAGCAGCTTGGGGATGGACAAGTCGGCTGGCTCACCCCTCCACTTT. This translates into CASSLGMDKSAGSPLHF.

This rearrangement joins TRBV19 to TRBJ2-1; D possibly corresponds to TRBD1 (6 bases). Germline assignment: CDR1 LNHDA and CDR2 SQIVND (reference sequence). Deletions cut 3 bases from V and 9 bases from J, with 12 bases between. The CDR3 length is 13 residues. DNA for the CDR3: TGTGCCAGTAGTATTGGGCAGGGGACTGAGCAGTTCTTC. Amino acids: CASSIGQGTEQFF. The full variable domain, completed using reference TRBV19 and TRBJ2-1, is DGGITQSPKYLFRKEGQNVTLSCEQNLNHDAMYWYRQDPGQGLRLIYYSQIVNDFQKGDIAEGYSVSREKKESFPLTVTSAQKNPTAFYLCASSIGQGTEQFFGPGTRLTVL.

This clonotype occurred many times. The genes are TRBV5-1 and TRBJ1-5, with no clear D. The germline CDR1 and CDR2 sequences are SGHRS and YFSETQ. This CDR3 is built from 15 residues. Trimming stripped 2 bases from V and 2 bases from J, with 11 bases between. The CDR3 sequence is CASSFRGEGNQPQHF. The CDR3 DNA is TGCGCCAGCAGCTTTCGCGGGGAGGGCAATCAGCCCCAGCATTTT.

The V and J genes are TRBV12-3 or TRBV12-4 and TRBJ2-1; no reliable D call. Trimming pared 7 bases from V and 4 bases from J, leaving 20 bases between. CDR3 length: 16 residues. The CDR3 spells CASTMIDKKEYNEQFF. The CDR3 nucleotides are TGTGCCAGCACCATGATAGACAAGAAAGAATACAATGAGCAGTTCTTC.

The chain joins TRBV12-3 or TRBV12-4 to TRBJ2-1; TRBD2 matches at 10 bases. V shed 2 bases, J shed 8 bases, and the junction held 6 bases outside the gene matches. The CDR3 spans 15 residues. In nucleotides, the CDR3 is TGTGCCAGCAGTTTAAGCGGGGGGGTGGTTGATGAGCAGTTCTTC. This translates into CASSLSGGVVDEQFF.

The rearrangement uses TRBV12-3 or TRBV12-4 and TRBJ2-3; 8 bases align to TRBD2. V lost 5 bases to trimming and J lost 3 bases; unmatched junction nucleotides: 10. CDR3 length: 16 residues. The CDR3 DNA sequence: TGTGCCAGCAGTCACGAGCGGGAGCCCGGGACAGATACGCAGTATTTT. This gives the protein CASSHEREPGTDTQYF.

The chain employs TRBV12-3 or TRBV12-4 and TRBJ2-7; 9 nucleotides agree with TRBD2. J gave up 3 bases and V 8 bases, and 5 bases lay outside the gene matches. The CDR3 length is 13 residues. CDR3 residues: CASLVAGDYEQYF. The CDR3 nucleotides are TGTGCCAGCTTAGTAGCGGGAGACTACGAGCAGTACTTC.

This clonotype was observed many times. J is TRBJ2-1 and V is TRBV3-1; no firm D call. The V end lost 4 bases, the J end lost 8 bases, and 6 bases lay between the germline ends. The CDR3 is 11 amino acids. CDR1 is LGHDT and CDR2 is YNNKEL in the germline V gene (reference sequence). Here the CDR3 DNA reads TGTGCCAGCAGCCGCGACTATGAGCAGTTCTTC. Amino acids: CASSRDYEQFF.

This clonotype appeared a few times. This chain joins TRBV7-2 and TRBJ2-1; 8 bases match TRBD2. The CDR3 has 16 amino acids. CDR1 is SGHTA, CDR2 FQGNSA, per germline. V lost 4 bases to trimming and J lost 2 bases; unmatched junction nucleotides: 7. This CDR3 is CASSSQLAAPYNEQFF. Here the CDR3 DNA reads TGTGCCAGCAGCTCCCAACTAGCGGCCCCCTACAATGAGCAGTTCTTC. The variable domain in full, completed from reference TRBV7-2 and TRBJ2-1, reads GAGVSQSPSNKVTEKGKDVELRCDPISGHTALYWYRQSLGQGLEFLIYFQGNSAPDKSGLPSDRFSAERTGGSVSTLTIQRTQQEDSAVYLCASSSQLAAPYNEQFFGPGTRLTVL.

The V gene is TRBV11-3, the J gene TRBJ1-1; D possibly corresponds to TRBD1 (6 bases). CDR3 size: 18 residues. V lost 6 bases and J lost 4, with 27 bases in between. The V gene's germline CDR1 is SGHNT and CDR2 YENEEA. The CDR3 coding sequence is TGTGCCAGCAGTACCACCCTGGGGGGGCGGAGAGGTAGCACTGAAGCTTTCTTT. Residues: CASSTTLGGRRGSTEAFF.

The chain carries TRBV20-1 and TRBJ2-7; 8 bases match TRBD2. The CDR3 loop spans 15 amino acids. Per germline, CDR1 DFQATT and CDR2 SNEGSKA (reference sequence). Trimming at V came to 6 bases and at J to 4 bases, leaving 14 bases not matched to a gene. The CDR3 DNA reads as TGCAGTGCCCAAATCCCGGGACTAGATTCTTACGAGCAGTACGTC. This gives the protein CSAQIPGLDSYEQYV.

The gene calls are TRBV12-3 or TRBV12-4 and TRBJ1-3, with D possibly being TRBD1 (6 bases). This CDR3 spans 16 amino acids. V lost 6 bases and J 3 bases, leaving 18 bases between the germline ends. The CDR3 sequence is CASSRRGGIIGNTIYF. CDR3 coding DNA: TGTGCCAGCAGCCGACGTGGGGGCATTATTGGAAACACCATATATTTT.